The 31 T cell receptor beta chains reported below all come from one sample, sequenced in a study of Tregs in tolerant kidney transplant recipients (dated by TCRdb to 2018 to 2020). Receptor libraries were prepared by the immunoSEQ multiplex PCR assay. TCRdb stores this immuneACCESS table with in-frame sequences only. Part of the clones is absent; in the studies checked, under half of the shortfall reflects unresolved V genes, and no reason is known for the rest. The sample table contains around 70,000 clones; only one count was recorded for more than 90% of them. The ten biggest clones cover approximately 11% of the sample. Taken with the paper, the label for time point translates to: blood sample drawn before combined kidney and bone marrow transplant. The sequenced sample was CD8+ T cells from blood, obtained before the transplant. Every receptor here comes from a human donor who received a combined kidney and bone marrow transplant.

Only one count was recorded for this clone. The chain is built from TRBV5-4 and TRBJ2-7, with a possible D match to TRBD2 (6 bases). Germline V lookup: CDR1 SGHNT, CDR2 YYREEE (reference sequence). This CDR3 spans 12 amino acids. Trimming removed 4 bases at V and 7 bases at J, with 12 bases between. The CDR3 sequence is CASSLTGEEQYF. The CDR3 DNA is TGTGCCAGCAGCCTGACGGGGGAGGAGCAGTACTTC.

Only one count was recorded for this clone. The rearrangement links TRBV9 to TRBJ2-6; D may be TRBD1 (6 bases). The CDR3 runs to 17 residues. Germline lookup yields CDR1 SGDLS and CDR2 YYNGEE. V dropped 0 bases and J dropped 2 bases, with 12 bases sitting between them. CDR3 in DNA: TGTGCCAGCAGCGTAGCCTCCGACAGGACTGGGGCCAACGTCCTGACTTTC. Protein sequence: CASSVASDRTGANVLTF. Full variable domain (outside the CDR3, taken from reference TRBV9 and TRBJ2-6): DSGVTQTPKHLITATGQRVTLRCSPRSGDLSVYWYQQSLDQGLQFLIQYYNGEERAKGNILERFSAQQFPDLHSELNLSSLELGDSALYFCASSVASDRTGANVLTFGAGSRLTVL.

The sample holds one count of this clone. V gene TRBV13 combines with J gene TRBJ2-6, with 7 positions matching TRBD1. Germline loops: CDR1 PRHDT, CDR2 FYEKMQ (reference sequence). The CDR3 covers 17 residues. J gave up 0 bases and V 5 bases, and 7 bases lay outside the gene matches. The CDR3 region is CASSVQGDTSGANVLTF. The CDR3, as DNA: TGTGCCAGCAGCGTCCAGGGGGATACCTCTGGGGCCAACGTCCTGACTTTC.

This chain connects TRBV28 to TRBJ2-7; 7 bases match TRBD1. The CDR3 totals 14 residues. CDR1 is MDHEN, CDR2 SYDVKM, per germline. V dropped 7 bases and J dropped 4; count of bases not matched to a gene: 10. DNA for the CDR3: TGTGCCAGCACTTCGACAGGGAAGAGTTACGAGCAGTACTTC. This translates into CASTSTGKSYEQYF. Full variable domain (outside the CDR3, taken from reference TRBV28 and TRBJ2-7): DVKVTQSSRYLVKRTGEKVFLECVQDMDHENMFWYRQDPGLGLRLIYFSYDVKMKEKGDIPEGYSVSREKKERFSLILESASTNQTSMYLCASTSTGKSYEQYFGPGTRLTVT.

The chain is built from TRBV19 and TRBJ1-6, with 7 bases lining up with TRBD1. There are 15 residues in the CDR3. The germline V gene has CDR1 LNHDA and CDR2 SQIVND (reference sequence). Germline trimming cut 8 bases from V and 0 bases from J; bases unmatched to any gene: 4. The CDR3, as DNA: TGTGCCAGTTGGGACAGCAGCTCCTATAATTCACCCCTCCACTTT. It encodes CASWDSSSYNSPLHF.

This sequence joins TRBV27 and TRBJ2-7; 10 bases are a match to TRBD1. The CDR3 sequence is 17 residues long. In germline, CDR1 is MNHEY, CDR2 SMNVEV (reference sequence). With V trimmed by 7 bases and J by 6 bases, 18 bases remained unmatched. The CDR3 region has the DNA TGTGCCAGCACCCCCAATCACTCGGACAGGGGGGCTGTCGAGCAGTACTTC. It is translated as CASTPNHSDRGAVEQYF.

The gene calls are TRBV9 and TRBJ1-2; 9 bases fit TRBD1. V lost 3 bases and J lost 3; bases outside the gene matches: 18. CDR1 and CDR2 (germline): SGDLS, YYNGEE. This CDR3 has 19 amino acids. The CDR3 bases are TGTGCCAGCAGCGGCCACAGCTGGACCGGGACAGGGCTTCACTATGGCTACACCTTC. The encoded protein is CASSGHSWTGTGLHYGYTF.

The chain uses TRBV5-4 and TRBJ2-2; TRBD2 matches 10 bases. The V segment lost 0 bases and the J segment 4 bases; nucleotides outside the gene matches: 9. The CDR3 has 18 residues. The V gene's germline CDR1 is SGHNT and CDR2 YYREEE (reference sequence). CDR3 residues: CASSLEGEREGGTGELFF. The CDR3 DNA reads as TGTGCCAGCAGCTTGGAGGGGGAGCGGGAGGGGGGCACCGGGGAGCTGTTTTTT. The full variable domain, completed using reference TRBV5-4 and TRBJ2-2, is ETGVTQSPTHLIKTRGQQVTLRCSSQSGHNTVSWYQQALGQGPQFIFQYYREEENGRGNFPPRFSGLQFPNYSSELNVNALELDDSALYLCASSLEGEREGGTGELFFGEGSRLTVL.

Points on this clone: Other nucleotide sequences from this sample produce the same CDR3. V gene TRBV20-1 combines with J gene TRBJ1-2; no clear D gene. Looked up from germline, CDR1 is DFQATT and CDR2 is SNEGSKA (reference sequence). Trimming removed 2 bases from V and 3 bases from J, with 4 bases in between. The CDR3 totals 11 residues. The CDR3: CSARPDYGYTF. CDR3 DNA: TGCAGTGCTAGACCTGACTATGGCTACACCTTC.

The chain combines TRBV7-3 with TRBJ2-1, with 10 nucleotides matching TRBD2. CDR1 and CDR2 (germline): SGHTA, FQGTGA. With 6 bases clipped from V and 9 bases from J, the junction kept 11 bases outside the gene matches. The CDR3 spans 15 residues. The CDR3 bases are TGTGCCAGCAGTACCACCGGGACTAGCGCCACTGAGCAGTTCTTC. Amino acid sequence: CASSTTGTSATEQFF. Together with reference TRBV7-3 and TRBJ2-1, the CDR3 gives the full variable domain: GAGVSQTPSNKVTEKGKYVELRCDPISGHTALYWYRQSLGQGPEFLIYFQGTGAADDSGLPNDRFFAVRPEGSVSTLKIQRTERGDSAVYLCASSTTGTSATEQFFGPGTRLTVL.

This chain's CDR3 is CATSAVDTQYF. The CDR3 DNA follows: TGTGCTACCTCTGCGGTGGATACGCAGTATTTT. The chain is built from TRBV2 and TRBJ2-3; unclear D gene. Germline V CDR1 and CDR2: SNHLY, FYNNEI. The CDR3 runs 11 residues. Filled out from reference TRBV2 and TRBJ2-3, the complete variable domain reads EPEVTQTPSHQVTQMGQEVILRCVPISNHLYFYWYRQILGQKVEFLVSFYNNEISEKSEIFDDQFSVERPDGSNFTLKIRSTKLEDSAMYFCATSAVDTQYFGPGTRLTVL.

The chain combines TRBV28 with TRBJ1-5; tentatively, D is TRBD1 (5 bases). CDR3 length: 15 amino acids. V was clipped by 7 bases and J by 0 bases, with 13 bases between them. Looked up from germline, CDR1 is MDHEN and CDR2 is SYDVKM. CDR3 in amino acids: CASTPEGVSNQPQHF. CDR3 nucleotides: TGTGCCAGCACCCCGGAAGGGGTTAGCAATCAGCCCCAGCATTTT.

The chain carries TRBV30 and TRBJ2-1, with D tentatively TRBD2 (5 bases). This CDR3 contains 14 residues. V lost 2 bases and J lost 9, with 17 bases in between. Germline V gene sequence: CDR1 GTSNPN, CDR2 SVGIG (reference sequence). DNA for the CDR3: TGTGCCTGGAGTACTTTTGCGGGTAATGGTGAGCAGTTCTTC. Translation gives CAWSTFAGNGEQFF. Full variable domain (rest looked up from reference TRBV30 and TRBJ2-1): SQTIHQWPATLVQPVGSPLSLECTVEGTSNPNLYWYRQAAGRGLQLLFYSVGIGQISSEVPQNLSASRPQDRQFILSSKKLLLSDSGFYLCAWSTFAGNGEQFFGPGTRLTVL.

The CDR3 DNA sequence: TGTGCCATCAGTGAAGGACAGGGGGTGAGGTACACTGAAGCTTTCTTT. Residues: CAISEGQGVRYTEAFF. J is TRBJ1-1 and V is TRBV10-3; 10 bases map to TRBD1. Germline values: CDR1 ENHRY, CDR2 SYGVKD. After removal of 3 bases from V and 3 bases from J, the junction contained 7 bases not matched to a gene. The CDR3 has 16 residues.

The DNA for the CDR3 is TGCGCCAGCAGCTTGACCCGACAGGTGCACGAGCAGTACTTC. Amino acid sequence: CASSLTRQVHEQYF. The chain carries TRBV5-1 and TRBJ2-7; a weak D match, TRBD1 (6 bases). Germline V gene sequence: CDR1 SGHRS, CDR2 YFSETQ. This CDR3 spans 14 amino acids. Between the trimmed V and J ends, which lost 1 base and 5 bases, there was a span of 13 bases.

In this sample, this clone turned up a few times. V gene TRBV7-3 combines with J gene TRBJ2-1; possibly TRBD2 for D (5 bases). The CDR3 is made up of 14 amino acids. V lost 5 bases, J lost 1 base, and 9 bases lay in between. Germline V gene lookup returns CDR1 SGHTA and CDR2 FQGTGA. CDR3 coding DNA: TGTGCCAGCAGCGAGAGAGGGTCCTACAATGAGCAGTTCTTC. This encodes CASSERGSYNEQFF.

The chain combines TRBV4-3 with TRBJ2-5; TRBD1 agrees at 8 bases. J gave up 5 bases and V 7 bases, and 6 bases lay outside the gene matches. Germline assignment: CDR1 LGHNA and CDR2 YSLEER. The CDR3 length is 13 residues. The CDR3 spells CASTPQGGETQYF. CDR3 DNA sequence: TGCGCCAGCACCCCACAGGGGGGCGAGACCCAGTACTTC.

The rearrangement uses TRBV19 and TRBJ1-5; D unresolved. Trimming removed 7 bases at V and 3 bases at J, with 10 bases between. This CDR3 contains 13 residues. The germline CDR1 and CDR2 sequences are LNHDA and SQIVND (reference sequence). This CDR3 is CASMRVPNQPQHF. CDR3 nucleotides: TGTGCCAGTATGCGAGTGCCCAATCAGCCCCAGCATTTT.

The chain links TRBV4-2 to TRBJ2-7; 9 nucleotides line up with TRBD1. V shed 6 bases and J 0 bases; nucleotides not matched to a gene: 3. Germline V gene data show CDR1 as LGHNA and CDR2 as YNFKEQ. CDR3 length: 14 residues. The CDR3 region has the DNA TGTGCCAGCAGACGGGACAGGGACTCCTACGAGCAGTACTTC. It yields the protein CASRRDRDSYEQYF.

On this clone itself: The DNA is left out, because the CDR3 cannot be placed on it with certainty; the CDR3 is given as TCRdb lists it. This chain links TRBV4-1 with TRBJ1-5; the table gives TRBD1 as D, unverified against the DNA. Germline V gene lookup returns CDR1 MGHRA and CDR2 YSYEKL. Counting both end residues, the CDR3 totals 16 amino acids. CDR3 loop: CASSQNKETASSPSIF.

V usage is TRBV5-6 and J usage is TRBJ2-7; D unresolved. The V gene lost 2 bases and the J gene lost 0 bases, with 6 bases spanning the gap. Germline CDR1 reads SGHDT; CDR2 reads YYEEEE. The CDR3 sequence is 13 residues long. DNA for the CDR3: TGTGCCAGCAGCTTTAGCCCCTCCTACGAGCAGTACTTC. The encoded protein is CASSFSPSYEQYF.

The chain links TRBV28 to TRBJ2-2, with D possibly TRBD2 on 5 matching bases. The CDR3 length is 18 residues. Per germline, CDR1 MDHEN and CDR2 SYDVKM. The V end was cut by 6 bases, the J end by 4 bases, with 24 bases between. The CDR3 nucleotides read TGTGCCAGCAGCCCCCCGTTGGATAGCGAGCACTTCACCGGGGAGCTGTTTTTT. Translating it yields CASSPPLDSEHFTGELFF.

The chain joins TRBV28 to TRBJ2-1; D not resolved. CDR3 size: 15 residues. Trimming took off 6 bases at V and 0 bases at J, with 12 bases between the two ends. Germline lookup yields CDR1 MDHEN and CDR2 SYDVKM. The CDR3 DNA is TGTGCCAGCAGCTCGGCTCCTAGCTCCTACAATGAGCAGTTCTTC. This translates into CASSSAPSSYNEQFF.

The chain is built from TRBV15 and TRBJ1-5; TRBD1 might be the D (6 bases). The CDR3 loop spans 15 amino acids. The V end was cut by 1 base, the J end by 5 bases, with 12 bases between. Germline CDR1 and CDR2: LNHNV and YYDKDF (reference sequence). The CDR3 DNA reads TGTGCCACCAGCAGAGGTGTACAGGGCGATCAGCCCCAGCATTTT. Its protein is CATSRGVQGDQPQHF.

This chain joins TRBV5-4 and TRBJ2-1; D is unresolved. Germline-derived CDR1 and CDR2 are SGHNT and YYREEE (reference sequence). Between the trimmed V and J ends, which lost 2 bases and 0 bases, there was a span of 12 bases. The length of the CDR3 is 16 residues. CDR3 DNA sequence: TGTGCCAGCAGCTTTAGTGTCTCTAGCTCCTACAATGAGCAGTTCTTC. It codes for CASSFSVSSSYNEQFF. The variable domain in full, completed from reference TRBV5-4 and TRBJ2-1, reads ETGVTQSPTHLIKTRGQQVTLRCSSQSGHNTVSWYQQALGQGPQFIFQYYREEENGRGNFPPRFSGLQFPNYSSELNVNALELDDSALYLCASSFSVSSSYNEQFFGPGTRLTVL.

The chain couples TRBV7-2 to TRBJ2-7; perhaps TRBD1 as D (5 bases). The V gene's germline CDR1 is SGHTA and CDR2 FQGNSA. V was pared by 1 base and J by 2 bases, with 12 bases between. CDR3 length: 15 amino acids. The chain's CDR3 is CASSLVGQGTYEQYF. The CDR3, as DNA: TGTGCCAGCAGCTTAGTGGGGCAGGGAACCTACGAGCAGTACTTC.

The chain joins TRBV28 to TRBJ2-7; TRBD1 matches 7 bases. The CDR3 extends over 17 amino acids. In germline, CDR1 is MDHEN, CDR2 SYDVKM. V dropped 2 bases and J dropped 4; count of bases not matched to a gene: 14. The CDR3 sequence: CASSLDRVVSSGYEQYF. The CDR3 DNA reads TGTGCCAGCAGTTTAGACAGGGTTGTCTCCTCCGGGTACGAGCAGTACTTC.

A word on this clone: The junction departs from germline at one end; a sequencing error may be responsible. This same CDR3 is encoded by further DNA sequences in the sample. J is TRBJ1-6 and V is TRBV7-9; D ambiguous. Germline CDR1 SEHNR, CDR2 FQNEAQ (reference sequence). CDR3 length equals 14 residues. CDR3 residues: CASTERLWNSPLHF. DNA for the CDR3: TGTGCCAGCACCGAAAGACTATGGAATTCCCCCCTCCACTTT.

The chain is built from TRBV30 and TRBJ1-2; no reliable D call. V was cut by 4 bases and J by 4 bases, with 10 bases left in between. Germline V CDR1 and CDR2: GTSNPN, SVGIG (reference sequence). This CDR3 has 12 amino acids. CDR3 in DNA: TGTGCCTGGACCGAGGGAAGCTATGGCTACACCTTC. Translation gives CAWTEGSYGYTF.

The V gene is TRBV29-1, the J gene TRBJ1-2; D remains unclear. Between the trimmed V and J ends, which lost 2 bases and 8 bases, there was a span of 15 bases. This CDR3 region has 13 residues. Germline V lookup: CDR1 SQVTM, CDR2 ANQGSEA. The CDR3 region is CSVEFLGPLGYTF. The CDR3 DNA follows: TGCAGCGTTGAATTTCTAGGTCCTCTCGGCTACACCTTC.

In the case of this clone: In the same sample, other DNA sequences code for this CDR3. The rearrangement links TRBV29-1 to TRBJ1-1; TRBD1 is a possible D gene (6 bases). Trimming took 7 bases from V and 0 from J, leaving 27 bases between them. CDR1 is SQVTM, CDR2 ANQGSEA, per germline. The CDR3 totals 18 residues. This chain's CDR3 is CSGEGPGTSGRMNTEAFF. In nucleotides, the CDR3 is TGCAGCGGAGAAGGCCCCGGGACAAGTGGCCGAATGAACACTGAAGCTTTCTTT.